The 4 T cell receptor beta chains presented below share a single source sample, sequenced in a study of persistence of HIV-infected CD4 T cells. This nonspecific control used anti-CD3/anti-CD28 bead stimulation of CD4+ T cells. CD4+ T cells upregulating both CD40 ligand and CD69 were sorted as responding cells. No antigen has been assigned to these receptors. The libraries were made with immunoSEQ version 4 in survey mode. Here immunoSEQ multiplex PCR was the method, and the copy in TCRdb shows in-frame clones only, minus some. The profile shows 40,000 to 55,000 clones, approximately 90% of them singletons. This material consisted of CD4+ T cells sorted from PBMCs after roughly 19-hour stimulation, taken from a patient who received antiretroviral therapy. Receptors were obtained from an adult woman with HIV who was CMV-seropositive.

The chain carries TRBV15 and TRBJ2-5; D unclear. Trimming pared 1 base from V and 5 bases from J, leaving 11 bases between. CDR1 and CDR2 from the germline V gene are LNHNV and YYDKDF (reference sequence). The CDR3 extends over 14 amino acids. The CDR3 loop is CATSRVGTKETQYF. The CDR3 bases are TGTGCCACCAGCAGAGTCGGTACTAAGGAGACCCAGTACTTC.

The rearrangement uses TRBV6-2 or TRBV6-3 and TRBJ1-1; 9 bases map to TRBD1. Trimming cost V 5 bases and J 5 bases; bases outside gene matches: 3. The CDR3 is 13 residues long. Germline values: CDR1 MNHEY, CDR2 SVGEGT. The CDR3 loop is CASSRTGVTEAFF. Here the CDR3 DNA reads TGTGCCAGCAGTAGGACAGGGGTGACTGAAGCTTTCTTT.

This chain uses TRBV9 with TRBJ1-5, with D perhaps TRBD1 (6 bases). Per the germline V gene, CDR1 is SGDLS and CDR2 is YYNGEE. Trimming removed 1 base from V and 7 bases from J, with 9 bases in between. The CDR3 spans 13 residues. The CDR3 DNA sequence: TGTGCCAGCAGCGTATTCAGGGGCCAGCCCCAGCATTTT. Translated, it gives CASSVFRGQPQHF.

V gene TRBV18 combines with J gene TRBJ1-1; D gene uncertain. CDR3 length equals 14 residues. Germline lookup yields CDR1 KGHSH and CDR2 LQKENI. The germline V and J ends were trimmed by 2 bases and 2 bases, with 9 bases remaining between them. CDR3 DNA: TGTGCCAGCTCACCATCCAGCCTAAACACTGAAGCTTTCTTT. This translates into CASSPSSLNTEAFF.